The count of the clone carrying this T cell receptor beta chain is one. These data are taken from a study of blood T cell repertoires in COVID-19. The wider study: Italy, Spain and the United States were the sources of the convalescent and acute COVID-19 samples. Sources were T cells, B-cell-depleted T cells, or PBMCs; the material itself was cDNA or gDNA.

In germline, CDR1 is LGHDT, CDR2 YNNKEL (reference sequence). Between the trimmed V and J ends, which lost 1 base and 5 bases, there was a span of 8 bases. The CDR3 covers 13 residues. Produced via immunoSEQ multiplex PCR; TCRdb's table is partial and in-frame only. The data contain 80,000 or so clones, around 86% of them seen just once; the ten biggest clones take up roughly 1.9%. Input material: peripheral blood. This sequence originates from a woman aged 55-70 years with acute or convalescent COVID-19. This chain uses TRBV3-1 (or the pseudogene TRBV3-2) with TRBJ1-1; D remains ambiguous. The CDR3 DNA sequence: TGTGCCAGCAGCCAAGGTTCGGGGACTGAAGCTTTCTTT. It is translated as CASSQGSGTEAFF.